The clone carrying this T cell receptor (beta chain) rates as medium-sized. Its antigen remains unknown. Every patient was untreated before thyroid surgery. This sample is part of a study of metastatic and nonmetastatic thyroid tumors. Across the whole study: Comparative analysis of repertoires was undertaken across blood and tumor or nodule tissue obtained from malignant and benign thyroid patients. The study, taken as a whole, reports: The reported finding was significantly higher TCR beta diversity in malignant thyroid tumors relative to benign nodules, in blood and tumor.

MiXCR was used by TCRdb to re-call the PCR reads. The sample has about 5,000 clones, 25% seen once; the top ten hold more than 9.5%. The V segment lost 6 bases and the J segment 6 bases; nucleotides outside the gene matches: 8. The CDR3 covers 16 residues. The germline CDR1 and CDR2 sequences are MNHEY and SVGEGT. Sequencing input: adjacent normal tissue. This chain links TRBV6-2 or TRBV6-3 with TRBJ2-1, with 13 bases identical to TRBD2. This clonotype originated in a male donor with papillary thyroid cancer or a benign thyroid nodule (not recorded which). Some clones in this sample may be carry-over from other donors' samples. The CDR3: CASRPSGLAGANEQFF. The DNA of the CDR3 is TGTGCCAGCAGGCCGTCCGGACTAGCGGGAGCCAATGAGCAGTTCTTC.